This T cell receptor (beta chain) emerged from a study of CD8+CD57+ T cells in acquired aplastic anemia. Overall study: Healthy donor sequencing depth: some 10 million CD4+, some 12 million CD8+ reads.

It was genomic DNA that served as the template for profiling TCR beta VDJ and CDR3. In TCRdb, the reads were re-called with MiXCR into one record per CDR3 protein. The top ten clones hold 30% to 35% of a sample with 110,000 or so distinct CDR3 sequences, 40% to 60% of them seen once. V was pared by 3 bases and J by 7 bases, with 20 bases between. Germline CDR1 and CDR2: SGHRS and YFSETQ. The length of the CDR3 is 16 residues. This clonotype was seen more than once but under ten times. This receptor was taken from a human donor in good health, serving as a control. The source material was sorted CD4+, CD8+, or CD8+CD57+ T cells (not recorded which) from PBMCs. The V and J genes are TRBV5-1 and TRBJ2-1, with D perhaps TRBD2 (5 bases). The CDR3 bases are TGCGCCAGCAGCTGGCCTAGCACGGGGAGAGGTAATGAGCAGTTCTTC. It codes for CASSWPSTGRGNEQFF.